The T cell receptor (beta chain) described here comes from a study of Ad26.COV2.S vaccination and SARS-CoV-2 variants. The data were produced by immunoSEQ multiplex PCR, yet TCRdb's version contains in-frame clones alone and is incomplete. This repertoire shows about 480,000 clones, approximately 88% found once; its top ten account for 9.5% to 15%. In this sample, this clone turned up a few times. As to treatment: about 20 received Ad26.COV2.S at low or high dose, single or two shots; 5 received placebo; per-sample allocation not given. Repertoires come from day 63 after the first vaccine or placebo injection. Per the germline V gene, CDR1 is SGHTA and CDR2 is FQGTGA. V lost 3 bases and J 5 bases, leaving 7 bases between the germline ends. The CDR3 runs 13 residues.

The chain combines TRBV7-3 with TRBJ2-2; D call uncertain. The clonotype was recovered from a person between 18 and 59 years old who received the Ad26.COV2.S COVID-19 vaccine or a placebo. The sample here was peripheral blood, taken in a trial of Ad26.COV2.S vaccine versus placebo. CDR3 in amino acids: CASSFGGTGELFF. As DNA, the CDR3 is TGTGCCAGCAGCTTCGGCGGAACCGGGGAGCTGTTTTTT.